This entry lists 15 T cell receptor beta chains sequenced from one sample in a study of CD8+ T cells in alopecia areata. Following RNA extraction, reverse transcription yielded cDNA that acted as the sequencing template. Data came from immunoSEQ multiplex PCR; TCRdb stores just in-frame clones and leaves some out. The sample has 150,000 to 200,000 clones; roughly 61% are singletons. The sample's treatment: oral pan-JAK inhibitor, 5-10 mg twice daily. Here the sequenced sample was CD8+ T cells sorted from blood, taken at week 24, from a patient treated with tofacitinib. The receptor source for this set is a human donor with alopecia areata.

V is TRBV23-1 and J is TRBJ1-1, with 11 nucleotides matching TRBD1. TRBV23-1 is marked as an open reading frame, function uncertain. CDR3 length equals 18 residues. V lost 7 bases and J lost 4; bases outside the gene matches: 17. The CDR3 reads CASTQPSGQGEARTEAFF. The CDR3 DNA sequence: TGCGCCAGCACCCAACCTTCGGGACAGGGGGAGGCTCGCACTGAAGCTTTCTTT.

The chain carries TRBV25-1 and TRBJ2-5, with D perhaps matching TRBD1 (6 bases). Germline values: CDR1 MGHDK, CDR2 SYGVNS. This CDR3 contains 13 residues. V gave up 5 bases and J gave up 4 bases, with 11 bases separating them. DNA for the CDR3: TGTGCCAGCAGTACAGGGTCTCGAGAGACCCAGTACTTC. As protein: CASSTGSRETQYF.

The chain links TRBV7-9 to TRBJ2-7; perhaps TRBD1 as D (6 bases). The CDR3 runs to 12 residues. V lost 5 bases, J lost 3 bases, and 8 bases lay in between. From germline, CDR1 is SEHNR and CDR2 FQNEAQ (reference sequence). The CDR3, as DNA: TGTGCCAGCAGCCAACAGGGCTACGAGCAGTACTTC. It specifies CASSQQGYEQYF.

The chain employs TRBV13 and TRBJ2-3, with TRBD2 matching 7 bases. Germline CDR1 PRHDT, CDR2 FYEKMQ (reference sequence). J lost 4 bases, V lost 4 bases, and 17 bases had no gene match. The CDR3 is 18 residues long. The CDR3, as DNA: TGTGCCAGCAGCTACACTCAATCCCCGAGCGGGGCCTCAGATACGCAGTATTTT. Translation gives CASSYTQSPSGASDTQYF.

The chain recombines TRBV10-3 with TRBJ2-6; D is ambiguous. The CDR3 has 12 amino acids. Trimming pared 7 bases from V and 2 bases from J, leaving 3 bases between. CDR1 and CDR2 (germline): ENHRY, SYGVKD. CDR3 nucleotides: TGTGCCATCAAGGCTGGGGCCAACGTCCTGACTTTC. Amino acids: CAIKAGANVLTF.

The chain has TRBV5-1 and TRBJ2-3; D call uncertain. Trimming shortened V by 4 bases and J by 3 bases, and 9 bases separated the two germline ends. Germline V gene data show CDR1 as SGHRS and CDR2 as YFSETQ. CDR3 length: 13 amino acids. The CDR3 coding sequence is TGCGCCAGCAGCCCGATAGTTACAGATACGCAGTATTTT. Its protein is CASSPIVTDTQYF.

This chain links TRBV9 with TRBJ2-3, with D possibly called TRBD1 or TRBD2 (6 bases each). CDR1 and CDR2 (germline): SGDLS, YYNGEE. V was clipped by 4 bases and J by 2 bases, with 14 bases between them. This CDR3 is 15 amino acids long. The CDR3: CASSQIGGPTDTQYF. Here the CDR3 DNA reads TGTGCCAGCAGCCAAATAGGGGGGCCCACAGATACGCAGTATTTT.

The chain links TRBV4-2 to TRBJ1-4, with 10 bases fitting TRBD1. V shed 0 bases, J shed 6 bases, and the junction held 4 bases outside the gene matches. CDR3 length: 16 amino acids. The germline gives CDR1 LGHNA, CDR2 YNFKEQ. Written as DNA, the CDR3 is TGTGCCAGCAGCCAAGATCCGGGGACAGGGGATGAAAAACTGTTTTTT. The encoded protein is CASSQDPGTGDEKLFF.

The chain couples TRBV11-3 to TRBJ2-1, with D unclear. Trimming took off 5 bases at V and 4 bases at J, with 9 bases between the two ends. The CDR3 spans 13 residues. CDR1 SGHNT and CDR2 YENEEA come from the germline V gene. Here the CDR3 reads CASSIDGYNEQFF. The DNA of the CDR3 is TGTGCCAGCAGCATCGACGGGTACAATGAGCAGTTCTTC.

There are many counts of this clone. V is TRBV7-9 and J is TRBJ2-4; tentatively, D is TRBD1 (6 bases). Germline V lookup: CDR1 SEHNR, CDR2 FQNEAQ (reference sequence). The CDR3 sequence is 15 residues long. Trimming removed 5 bases at V and 5 bases at J, with 16 bases between. The CDR3 DNA reads as TGTGCCAGCAGCCCAGGGGTCGGCGGGCAAAACATTCAGTACTTC. Translation: CASSPGVGGQNIQYF.

With regard to this clone: Different DNA sequences within this sample yield the same CDR3. The chain joins TRBV5-1 to TRBJ1-1; weak D call: TRBD1 (6 bases). The CDR3 is 13 amino acids. From germline, CDR1 is SGHRS and CDR2 YFSETQ. Trimming shortened V by 2 bases and J by 5 bases, and 10 bases separated the two germline ends. CDR3 nucleotides: TGCGCCAGCAGCTTAGGGGGACGGACTGAAGCTTTCTTT. Its protein is CASSLGGRTEAFF.

This clone was seen only once. This chain uses TRBV19 with TRBJ1-1; D ambiguous. Germline CDR1 reads LNHDA; CDR2 reads SQIVND (reference sequence). Trimming removed 4 bases from V and 1 base from J, with 10 bases in between. The CDR3 sequence is 14 residues long. The CDR3 spells CASSTYESNTEAFF. The CDR3 DNA sequence: TGTGCCAGTAGTACCTACGAATCGAACACTGAAGCTTTCTTT.

The genes are TRBV27 and TRBJ2-5; no reliable D call. The CDR3 extends over 16 amino acids. The V gene's germline CDR1 is MNHEY and CDR2 SMNVEV (reference sequence). The ends were cut back, 5 bases at V and 0 bases at J, with 16 bases in the middle. In DNA form, the CDR3 reads TGTGCCAGCAGTCCCCTGGCTGGGGAATACCAAGAGACCCAGTACTTC. Translating it yields CASSPLAGEYQETQYF.

The V call is TRBV15, the J call TRBJ1-1; 8 bases align to TRBD1. Germline CDR1 and CDR2: LNHNV and YYDKDF (reference sequence). Germline trimming cut 8 bases from V and 4 bases from J; bases unmatched to any gene: 9. The CDR3 runs 14 residues. The DNA of the CDR3 is TGTGCCACCGCGGCGACAGGGGTGGGCACTGAAGCTTTCTTT. This codes for CATAATGVGTEAFF. The whole variable domain, remainder taken from reference TRBV15 and TRBJ1-1, is DAMVIQNPRYQVTQFGKPVTLSCSQTLNHNVMYWYQQKSSQAPKLLFHYYDKDFNNEADTPDNFQSRRPNTSFCFLDIRSPGLGDTAMYLCATAATGVGTEAFFGQGTRLTVV.

The gene calls are TRBV10-3 and TRBJ2-3; possibly TRBD2 for D (5 bases). The CDR3 runs 15 residues. The ends were cut back, 9 bases at V and 4 bases at J, with 20 bases in the middle. From germline, CDR1 is ENHRY and CDR2 SYGVKD. The CDR3 is CAMRGNPISPDTQYF. CDR3 sequence (DNA): TGTGCCATGCGAGGGAACCCGATCAGCCCAGATACGCAGTATTTT.